This is a list of T cell receptor beta chains from one sample in a study of T cell changes during pregnancy in multiple sclerosis. Assay: immunoSEQ multiplex PCR; the TCRdb copy retains only in-frame clones and omits some. The sample shows roughly 83,000 clones, about 90% of them seen only once. The sequenced sample was PBMCs, obtained in the first trimester of pregnancy. All receptors derive from a female donor in good health, serving as a control in a pregnancy study. Some clones in this sample may be carry-over from other donors' samples. Both conserved end residues are part of each CDR3. A D gene is named only where the DNA matches it firmly. The size entry is marked missing in some rows and otherwise reads once, few, many or a size class.

d_call: -; v_call: TRBV5-1; j_call: TRBJ1-1; clone_size: -; cdr3_length: 13; cdr3_aa: CASSGGTSSEAFF; cdr3_nt: TGCGCCAGCAGCGGCGGGACGTCAAGTGAAGCTTTCTTT
d_call: -; v_call: TRBV6-5; j_call: TRBJ2-5; clone_size: -; cdr3_length: 13; cdr3_aa: CASRIPGTETQYF; cdr3_nt: TGTGCCAGCAGGATCCCGGGAACGGAGACCCAGTACTTC
d_call: -; v_call: TRBV10-2; j_call: TRBJ2-1; clone_size: -; cdr3_length: 14; cdr3_aa: CASSESEAYNEQFF; cdr3_nt: TGCGCCAGCAGTGAGTCTGAGGCTTACAATGAGCAGTTCTTC
d_call: -; v_call: TRBV27; j_call: TRBJ2-7; clone_size: -; cdr3_length: 15; cdr3_aa: CASSFGEDGGYEQYF; cdr3_nt: TGTGCCAGCAGTTTCGGGGAGGACGGGGGCTACGAGCAGTACTTC
d_call: TRBD2; v_call: TRBV4-2; j_call: TRBJ2-1; clone_size: -; cdr3_length: 16; cdr3_aa: CASSQGTSGSYNEQFF; cdr3_nt: TGTGCCAGCAGCCAAGGGACTAGCGGGAGCTACAATGAGCAGTTCTTC
d_call: TRBD2; v_call: TRBV5-6; j_call: TRBJ2-1; clone_size: -; cdr3_length: 15; cdr3_aa: CASSQGGGRADEQFF; cdr3_nt: TGTGCCAGCAGCCAAGGGGGCGGGAGGGCCGATGAGCAGTTCTTC
d_call: -; v_call: TRBV28; j_call: TRBJ2-7; clone_size: -; cdr3_length: 14; cdr3_aa: CASSLWAGFYEQYF; cdr3_nt: TGTGCCAGCAGTTTATGGGCAGGGTTCTACGAGCAGTACTTC
d_call: -; v_call: TRBV11-2; j_call: TRBJ2-5; clone_size: -; cdr3_length: 14; cdr3_aa: CASSGQPRQETQYF; cdr3_nt: TGTGCCAGCAGCGGACAGCCTCGCCAAGAGACCCAGTACTTC
d_call: -; v_call: TRBV19; j_call: TRBJ2-1; clone_size: -; cdr3_length: 16; cdr3_aa: CASSLPGLGRRNEQFF; cdr3_nt: TGTGCCAGTAGTCTGCCGGGACTCGGAAGGCGCAATGAGCAGTTCTTC
d_call: -; v_call: TRBV28; j_call: TRBJ1-4; clone_size: -; cdr3_length: 14; cdr3_aa: CASSRTATNEKLFF; cdr3_nt: TGTGCCAGCAGCAGAACCGCAACTAATGAAAAACTGTTTTTT
d_call: -; v_call: TRBV5-8; j_call: TRBJ1-5; clone_size: -; cdr3_length: 18; cdr3_aa: CASSPEGLTAHSNQPQHF; cdr3_nt: TGTGCCAGCAGCCCGGAGGGGTTGACAGCCCATAGCAATCAGCCCCAGCATTTT
d_call: TRBD2; v_call: TRBV28; j_call: TRBJ2-1; clone_size: -; cdr3_length: 16; cdr3_aa: CASTLQSGREVRGQFF; cdr3_nt: TGTGCCAGCACCCTTCAAAGCGGGAGGGAGGTTAGGGGGCAGTTCTTC
d_call: TRBD2; v_call: TRBV27; j_call: TRBJ2-2; clone_size: -; cdr3_length: 15; cdr3_aa: CASSLTGRGYGELFF; cdr3_nt: TGTGCCAGCAGTTTGACCGGGAGGGGTTATGGGGAGCTGTTTTTT
d_call: -; v_call: TRBV7-2; j_call: TRBJ2-1; clone_size: -; cdr3_length: 13; cdr3_aa: CASSFGPPGEQFF; cdr3_nt: TGTGCCAGCAGCTTCGGCCCCCCGGGTGAGCAGTTCTTC
d_call: -; v_call: TRBV7-8; j_call: TRBJ1-3; clone_size: once; cdr3_length: 17; cdr3_aa: CASSLKYNTGSGNTIYF; cdr3_nt: TGTGCCAGCAGCTTAAAGTATAACACGGGCTCTGGAAACACCATATATTTT
d_call: TRBD2; v_call: TRBV7-9; j_call: TRBJ2-3; clone_size: -; cdr3_length: 16; cdr3_aa: CASSSTSGGAADTQYF; cdr3_nt: TGTGCCAGCAGTTCTACTAGCGGGGGGGCCGCAGATACGCAGTATTTT
d_call: -; v_call: TRBV30; j_call: TRBJ2-3; clone_size: -; cdr3_length: 14; cdr3_aa: CAWSPTRGSDTQYF; cdr3_nt: TGTGCCTGGAGTCCTACGCGGGGCAGCGATACGCAGTATTTT
d_call: -; v_call: TRBV6-1; j_call: TRBJ1-5; clone_size: -; cdr3_length: 13; cdr3_aa: CASSEQGWQPQHF; cdr3_nt: TGTGCCAGCAGTGAACAGGGATGGCAGCCCCAGCATTTT
d_call: TRBD1; v_call: TRBV28; j_call: TRBJ1-2; clone_size: -; cdr3_length: 14; cdr3_aa: CASRPRQGGYGYTF; cdr3_nt: TGTGCCAGCAGACCCCGACAGGGCGGGTATGGCTACACCTTC
d_call: -; v_call: TRBV7-9; j_call: TRBJ1-4; clone_size: -; cdr3_length: 14; cdr3_aa: CASTTFATNEKLFF; cdr3_nt: TGTGCCAGCACGACATTTGCAACTAATGAAAAACTGTTTTTT
d_call: TRBD2; v_call: TRBV30; j_call: TRBJ2-5; clone_size: -; cdr3_length: 17; cdr3_aa: CAWSLRGGSNPQETQYF; cdr3_nt: TGTGCCTGGAGTCTCCGGGGCGGGAGCAACCCCCAAGAGACCCAGTACTTC
d_call: -; v_call: TRBV29-1; j_call: TRBJ2-7; clone_size: -; cdr3_length: 16; cdr3_aa: CSVVSLGPGSVHEQYF; cdr3_nt: TGCAGCGTTGTAAGCCTAGGTCCAGGGTCAGTTCACGAGCAGTACTTC
d_call: TRBD2; v_call: TRBV13; j_call: TRBJ2-6; clone_size: -; cdr3_length: 18; cdr3_aa: CASSQGLAAYSGANVLTF; cdr3_nt: TGTGCCAGCAGCCAGGGACTAGCGGCCTACTCTGGGGCCAACGTCCTGACTTTC
d_call: -; v_call: TRBV6-1; j_call: TRBJ2-7; clone_size: -; cdr3_length: 15; cdr3_aa: CASSDRVAGPYEQYF; cdr3_nt: TGTGCCAGCAGTGACCGGGTGGCGGGCCCTTACGAGCAGTACTTC
d_call: -; v_call: TRBV2; j_call: TRBJ1-5; clone_size: -; cdr3_length: 15; cdr3_aa: CASSEAAGSGQPQHF; cdr3_nt: TGTGCCAGCAGTGAAGCGGCGGGGTCGGGGCAGCCCCAGCATTTT
d_call: TRBD1; v_call: TRBV7-6; j_call: TRBJ1-1; clone_size: -; cdr3_length: 14; cdr3_aa: CASSLRTGLTEAFF; cdr3_nt: TGTGCCAGCAGTCTAAGGACAGGGCTTACTGAAGCTTTCTTT
d_call: TRBD1; v_call: TRBV5-1; j_call: TRBJ1-2; clone_size: -; cdr3_length: 16; cdr3_aa: CASSERDRALFNGYTF; cdr3_nt: TGCGCCAGCAGCGAACGGGACAGGGCTTTATTTAATGGCTACACCTTC
d_call: TRBD2; v_call: TRBV10-1; j_call: TRBJ2-3; clone_size: -; cdr3_length: 14; cdr3_aa: CASSGTSGADTQYF; cdr3_nt: TGCGCCAGCAGTGGGACTAGCGGGGCAGATACGCAGTATTTT
d_call: -; v_call: TRBV7-9; j_call: TRBJ1-3; clone_size: few; cdr3_length: 15; cdr3_aa: CASPKAADSGNTIYF; cdr3_nt: TGTGCCAGCCCCAAAGCGGCAGACTCTGGAAACACCATATATTTT
d_call: -; v_call: TRBV11-2; j_call: TRBJ2-7; clone_size: once; cdr3_length: 15; cdr3_aa: CASSLGRGGQYEQYF; cdr3_nt: TGTGCCAGCAGCTTAGGAAGGGGTGGACAGTACGAGCAGTACTTC
d_call: -; v_call: TRBV5-4; j_call: TRBJ2-3; clone_size: -; cdr3_length: 13; cdr3_aa: CASNEGETDTQYF; cdr3_nt: TGTGCCAGCAATGAGGGGGAAACAGATACGCAGTATTTT
d_call: TRBD1; v_call: TRBV23-1; j_call: TRBJ2-1; clone_size: -; cdr3_length: 14; cdr3_aa: CARNRDRDVNEQFF; cdr3_nt: TGCGCCAGAAACCGGGACAGGGATGTCAATGAGCAGTTCTTC
d_call: TRBD1; v_call: TRBV28; j_call: TRBJ1-1; clone_size: once; cdr3_length: 14; cdr3_aa: CASIFTDRETEAFF; cdr3_nt: TGTGCCAGCATCTTTACGGACAGGGAGACTGAAGCTTTCTTT
d_call: TRBD1; v_call: TRBV29-1; j_call: TRBJ1-2; clone_size: -; cdr3_length: 15; cdr3_aa: CSVYPGVGTGNGYTF; cdr3_nt: TGCAGCGTTTACCCTGGAGTGGGGACAGGCAATGGCTACACCTTC
d_call: -; v_call: TRBV25-1; j_call: TRBJ2-1; clone_size: -; cdr3_length: 13; cdr3_aa: CASSEYAGNEQFF; cdr3_nt: TGTGCCAGCAGTGAATACGCCGGGAATGAGCAGTTCTTC
d_call: TRBD1; v_call: TRBV28; j_call: TRBJ2-1; clone_size: -; cdr3_length: 14; cdr3_aa: CASSLGQGVHEQFF; cdr3_nt: TGTGCCAGCAGTTTAGGACAGGGAGTACATGAGCAGTTCTTC
d_call: -; v_call: TRBV29-1; j_call: TRBJ2-7; clone_size: -; cdr3_length: 13; cdr3_aa: CSVVVPGLNEQYF; cdr3_nt: TGCAGCGTTGTAGTTCCAGGGTTAAACGAGCAGTACTTC
d_call: TRBD2; v_call: TRBV28; j_call: TRBJ2-7; clone_size: -; cdr3_length: 15; cdr3_aa: CASTTFGLAAYEQYF; cdr3_nt: TGTGCCAGCACCACATTCGGACTAGCGGCTTACGAGCAGTACTTC
d_call: -; v_call: TRBV27; j_call: TRBJ1-5; clone_size: -; cdr3_length: 15; cdr3_aa: CASSLSLPSNQPQHF; cdr3_nt: TGTGCCAGCAGTTTATCCCTTCCTAGCAATCAGCCCCAGCATTTT
d_call: TRBD2; v_call: TRBV2; j_call: TRBJ2-7; clone_size: -; cdr3_length: 15; cdr3_aa: CASSPPGGKPYEQYF; cdr3_nt: TGTGCCAGCAGTCCCCCGGGAGGGAAGCCCTACGAGCAGTACTTC
d_call: TRBD2; v_call: TRBV2; j_call: TRBJ2-1; clone_size: -; cdr3_length: 14; cdr3_aa: CASRGGRGYNEQFF; cdr3_nt: TGTGCCAGCAGGGGCGGGAGGGGGTACAATGAGCAGTTCTTC
d_call: -; v_call: TRBV28; j_call: TRBJ1-1; clone_size: once; cdr3_length: 13; cdr3_aa: CASSQGLNTEAFF; cdr3_nt: TGTGCCAGCAGCCAGGGTTTAAACACTGAAGCTTTCTTT
d_call: TRBD1; v_call: TRBV6-6; j_call: TRBJ2-7; clone_size: -; cdr3_length: 16; cdr3_aa: CASSLPEQGAGYEQYF; cdr3_nt: TGTGCCAGCAGTTTACCTGAACAGGGGGCAGGCTACGAGCAGTACTTC
d_call: -; v_call: TRBV5-1; j_call: TRBJ1-1; clone_size: -; cdr3_length: 14; cdr3_aa: CASSLGVMNTEAFF; cdr3_nt: TGCGCCAGCAGCTTGGGCGTAATGAACACTGAAGCTTTCTTT
d_call: -; v_call: TRBV4-1; j_call: TRBJ2-7; clone_size: -; cdr3_length: 16; cdr3_aa: CASSQWSPTATYEQYF; cdr3_nt: TGCGCCAGCAGCCAATGGTCCCCGACTGCCACCTACGAGCAGTACTTC
d_call: -; v_call: TRBV27; j_call: TRBJ2-7; clone_size: -; cdr3_length: 14; cdr3_aa: CASKRAVSSYEQYF; cdr3_nt: TGTGCCAGCAAGCGGGCAGTGAGCTCCTACGAGCAGTACTTC
d_call: -; v_call: TRBV29-1; j_call: TRBJ2-2; clone_size: -; cdr3_length: 14; cdr3_aa: CSAQGRRNTGELFF; cdr3_nt: TGCAGCGCCCAGGGCAGGAGGAACACCGGGGAGCTGTTTTTT
d_call: -; v_call: TRBV6-5; j_call: TRBJ2-7; clone_size: -; cdr3_length: 14; cdr3_aa: CASSQRGGPYEQYF; cdr3_nt: TGTGCCAGCAGCCAGAGGGGGGGACCCTACGAGCAGTACTTC
d_call: -; v_call: TRBV30; j_call: TRBJ1-1; clone_size: -; cdr3_length: 11; cdr3_aa: CAWSARGEAFF; cdr3_nt: TGTGCCTGGTCGGCCAGGGGCGAAGCTTTCTTT
d_call: TRBD1; v_call: TRBV19; j_call: TRBJ2-3; clone_size: -; cdr3_length: 15; cdr3_aa: CASSTGQGAGDTQYF; cdr3_nt: TGTGCCAGTAGTACGGGACAGGGGGCGGGAGATACGCAGTATTTT
d_call: -; v_call: TRBV5-3; j_call: TRBJ2-2; clone_size: -; cdr3_length: 14; cdr3_aa: CARRSTDGTGELFF; cdr3_nt: TGTGCCAGAAGGTCGACAGATGGGACCGGGGAGCTGTTTTTT